A selection of T cell receptor beta chains follows, all from one sample in a study of CD8 T cells in Susac syndrome. A single record per CDR3 protein comes from TCRdb applying MiXCR to the immunoSEQ multiplex PCR reads. The sample records about 300,000 distinct CDR3 sequences, about 89% being singletons. Sequencing input: CD8+ T cells from PBMCs. These receptors all come from a human donor with multiple sclerosis. The CDR3 runs from the conserved cysteine through the conserved F or W. Expanded clones get a size class; other rows say once, few or many, or leave the size out.

>TRBV11-3|medium-sized|16
CASSAEGNQRGNEQFF
>TRBV29-1|.|12
CSVVFDGETQYF
>TRBV3-1|.|18
CASSQGGIGTGVYEPQHF
>TRBV2|once|14
CASSDREGGTEAFF
>TRBV23-1|.|20
CASSQRAYSERVVMENEQFF
>TRBV28|.|11
CASQDQTEAFF
>TRBV6-1|few|16
CASSPTPGTGGTVQYF
>TRBV6-2/TRBV6-3|once|13
CASSDIGGNEQFF
>TRBV30|.|12
CAWSAVRGEQFF
>TRBV7-9|.|16
CASSLGIGTTLYEQYF
>TRBV19|few|11
CASSSGQPQHF
>TRBV7-2|.|14
CASSWGTVHSPLHF
>TRBV2|.|14
CASSFTGIGTEAFF
>TRBV7-9|.|14
CASSTYRGYNEQFF
>TRBV27|.|14
CASSLSLPSYEQYF
>TRBV28|.|14
CASSFSTGGTEQYF
>TRBV20-1|.|13
CSASGGLSYEQYF
>TRBV6-1|.|14
CASSLHRSSHEQYF
>TRBV7-8|.|15
CASSSSARPNEKLFF
>TRBV4-1|.|15
CASRENSGGTGELFF
>TRBV13|.|13
CASSLGAADTQYF
>TRBV12-3/TRBV12-4|.|14
CASSLRLAGDGQYF
>TRBV20-1|once|11
CSAPWSLVQYF
>TRBV30|.|15
CAWRTWDRPNTEAFF
>TRBV7-8|.|19
CASSLVHSSLISNTGELFF
>TRBV7-9|.|13
CASSWPDQETQYF
>TRBV4-3|.|15
CASSQDHDPLGEQYF
>TRBV5-1|.|15
CASSLSSQGKYEQYF
>TRBV4-1|.|14
CASSHVAGLAEQYF
>TRBV29-1|.|14
CSVVLTGAGNTIYF